This T cell receptor beta chain was captured by sequencing in a study of graft-versus-host responses after intestinal transplantation. In the study overall: Transplants were multivisceral, liver-intestinal, or isolated intestinal. Uniformly, recipients were administered anti-thymocyte globulin induction with subsequent tacrolimus and steroids for roughly three years.

The CDR3 consists of 15 residues. Germline CDR1 and CDR2: MGHRA and YSYEKL. V trimming: 1 base; J trimming: 7 bases; junction bases outside the gene matches: 6. The method was immunoSEQ multiplex PCR; TCRdb's version includes in-frame clones alone and lacks a portion of them. The sample records about 85,000 clones, around 93% being singletons. Concerning this clone: As yet, its antigen is unknown.

The origin of this receptor is a human donor who was the organ donor for an intestinal transplant. The chain couples TRBV4-1 to TRBJ1-4; the match to TRBD1 covers 7 bases. The sample was unstimulated CD8+ T cells sorted from spleen or lymph node cells, taken before transplant. The CDR3 sequence: CASSQGGGGSEKLFF. CDR3 DNA sequence: TGCGCCAGCAGCCAAGGGGGAGGGGGCTCTGAAAAACTGTTTTTT.